This is a list of T cell receptor beta chains from one sample in a study of Ad26.COV2.S vaccination and SARS-CoV-2 variants. This table comes from immunoSEQ multiplex PCR, and its TCRdb copy is limited to in-frame clones, with some not included. The sample lists some 320,000 clones, just under 85% occurring once. Here the sequenced sample was peripheral blood, taken in a trial of Ad26.COV2.S vaccine versus placebo. These receptors came from a person between 18 and 65 years old who received the Ad26.COV2.S COVID-19 vaccine or a placebo. The CDR3 runs from the conserved cysteine through the conserved F or W. The D gene is left open where the match is weak. Not every row has a clone size; where given, it reads once, few, many or a size class.

>.|TRBV2|TRBD1|TRBJ1-1
TGTGCCAGCACCCGGGACAGGACGGCTTTCTTT
CASTRDRTAFF
>.|TRBV28|.|TRBJ1-2
TGTGCCAGCAGCCCGGGAGAGGTCTATGGCTACACCTTC
CASSPGEVYGYTF
>.|TRBV4-2|.|TRBJ2-2
TGTGCCAGCAGCCAAGCCCAGGCTACGAACACCGGGGAGCTGTTTTTT
CASSQAQATNTGELFF
>.|TRBV2|.|TRBJ1-2
TGTGCCAGCAGTGAAAGTCAGGTCCGAGCCCGAGGCTACACCTTC
CASSESQVRARGYTF
>.|TRBV2|.|TRBJ2-7
TGTGCCAGCAACCAGGTCAGGGGCTCCTACGAGCAGTACTTC
CASNQVRGSYEQYF
>.|TRBV2|.|TRBJ1-5
TGTGCCAGCTCCGTGTATAGCAATCAGCCCCAGCATTTT
CASSVYSNQPQHF
>.|TRBV12-3/TRBV12-4|.|TRBJ1-4
TGTGCCAGCAGTTCCGCCGCGCCGGAAAAACTGTTTTTT
CASSSAAPEKLFF
>.|TRBV9|TRBD1|TRBJ2-7
TGTGCCAGCAGCGTTGGACAGGCCTCCTACGAGCAGTACTTC
CASSVGQASYEQYF
>.|TRBV19|.|TRBJ2-1
TGTGCCACCTCCACATTAAATTGGTCAAGCTCCTACAATGAGCAGTTCTTC
CATSTLNWSSSYNEQFF
>.|TRBV14|.|TRBJ1-2
TGTGCCAGCAGCCAAGATAGAATAATTGGCTACACCTTC
CASSQDRIIGYTF
>.|TRBV28|.|TRBJ1-5
TGTGCCAGCAGTTTTCGCCAACTGGCTCAGCCCCAGCATTTT
CASSFRQLAQPQHF
>.|TRBV4-1|TRBD2|TRBJ2-2
TGCGCCAGCAGCCAGCTCGGGGGAGGGGCCTCGAACACCGGGGAGCTGTTTTTT
CASSQLGGGASNTGELFF
>.|TRBV7-9|.|TRBJ1-6
TGTGCCAGCAGCTTAAATCCGGGGGGGCAGCCCCTCCACTTT
CASSLNPGGQPLHF
>.|TRBV4-1|.|TRBJ1-6
TGCGCCAGCAGCCAAGATCGAGTCTCACCCCTCCACTTT
CASSQDRVSPLHF
>.|TRBV6-5|TRBD1|TRBJ2-7
TGTGCCAGCAGTCGGGACAGGGTTGACGAGCAGTACTTC
CASSRDRVDEQYF
>.|TRBV28|TRBD1|TRBJ2-7
TGTGCCAGCAGCCAACCGGGACAGGGTTGGTACGAGCAGTACTTC
CASSQPGQGWYEQYF
>.|TRBV29-1|TRBD2|TRBJ2-5
TGCAGCGTTGAAGGGGCTAGCGGGGGGGTGTACCAAGAGACCCAGTACTTC
CSVEGASGGVYQETQYF
>once|TRBV15|TRBD1|TRBJ2-5
TGTGCCACCAGCCCTCGTCCCCCAGACAGGGGTGTGGAAGAGACCCAGTACTTC
CATSPRPPDRGVEETQYF
>many|TRBV27|.|TRBJ1-3
TGTGCCAGCAGCACCGGGACAAGGGGGTTTGGAAACACCATATATTTT
CASSTGTRGFGNTIYF
>.|TRBV7-9|TRBD1|TRBJ1-6
TGTGCCAGCAGCCCGAGGACAGGGGGTCGTTTTTCACCCCTCCACTTT
CASSPRTGGRFSPLHF
>.|TRBV3-1/TRBV3-2|.|TRBJ1-5
TGTGCCAGCAGCCAAACAGCCTTGAGCAATCAGCCCCAGCATTTT
CASSQTALSNQPQHF
>few|TRBV5-1|TRBD1|TRBJ1-2
TGCGCCAGCAGCTTCACGGGGACAGGGGTTAAGCCCAACTATGGCTACACCTTC
CASSFTGTGVKPNYGYTF
>.|TRBV19|.|TRBJ1-5
TGTGCCAGTACGTGGGCTCCCGGGCAGCCCCAGCATTTT
CASTWAPGQPQHF
>.|TRBV7-6|.|TRBJ1-1
TGTGCCAGCAGCCAGGTCATGGGGAGGGGGGGAAACACTGAAGCTTTCTTT
CASSQVMGRGGNTEAFF
>.|TRBV9|.|TRBJ2-1
TGTGCCAGCAGCGTTCAGTGGAATGAGCAGTTCTTC
CASSVQWNEQFF
>.|TRBV4-1|.|TRBJ2-1
TGCGCCAGCAGAAGGGTAGGGGGAGATGAGCAGTTCTTC
CASRRVGGDEQFF
>.|TRBV27|.|TRBJ1-5
TGTGCCAGCAGATCTGATGGGACGGACTTATATCAGCCCCAGCATTTT
CASRSDGTDLYQPQHF
>.|TRBV6-1|.|TRBJ2-5
TGTGCCAGCAGTGAAGCGCCCTACAGTCTTTACCAAGAGACCCAGTACTTC
CASSEAPYSLYQETQYF
>.|TRBV5-5|.|TRBJ1-2
TGTGCCAGCAGCGGACCCCGGGCGCAGAACTATGGCTACACCTTC
CASSGPRAQNYGYTF
>.|TRBV7-9|TRBD1|TRBJ2-5
TGTGCCAGCAGCCCCGGGACAGGGGGAGAGACCCAGTACTTC
CASSPGTGGETQYF
>.|TRBV6-5|.|TRBJ2-3
TGTGCCAGCAGCTCGAGCACAGATACGCAGTATTTT
CASSSSTDTQYF
>once|TRBV28|.|TRBJ2-7
TGTGCCAGCACCAGTTTAGGCCCCCGTCGACAAACCTACGAGCAGTACTTC
CASTSLGPRRQTYEQYF
>.|TRBV28|.|TRBJ2-6
TGTGCCAGCAGTTTAATAGGATCTGGGGCCAACGTCCTGACTTTC
CASSLIGSGANVLTF
>.|TRBV6-5|.|TRBJ1-2
TGTGCCAGCGGCAGTCTGTCGAACCTCTATGGCTACACCTTC
CASGSLSNLYGYTF
>.|TRBV3-1/TRBV3-2|.|TRBJ2-2
TGTGCCAGCAGGGGCAGGGTGACCGGGGAGCTGTTTTTT
CASRGRVTGELFF
>once|TRBV28|.|TRBJ1-6
TGTGCCAGCAGTTTTCCACGCTCACCCCTCCACTTT
CASSFPRSPLHF
>.|TRBV30|TRBD1|TRBJ1-4
TGTGCCTGGAGTTGGGACAGGGGGCCGGCTAATGAAAAACTGTTTTTT
CAWSWDRGPANEKLFF
>.|TRBV5-1|.|TRBJ2-1
TGCGCCAGCAGCTCGACCTTTGGCTCCTACAATGAGCAGTTCTTC
CASSSTFGSYNEQFF
>few|TRBV9|.|TRBJ1-2
TGTGCCAGCAGCGTAGGCTCTGGCGGAACTAACTATGGCTACACCTTC
CASSVGSGGTNYGYTF
>.|TRBV14|TRBD2|TRBJ2-3
TGTGCCAGCAGCCAAGTAAAGGGACTAGCGGGGACGGATACGCAGTATTTT
CASSQVKGLAGTDTQYF
>few|TRBV19|.|TRBJ2-2
TGTGCCAGTAGTATATCTCTTGCTAGCCTCGGCACCGGGGAGCTGTTTTTT
CASSISLASLGTGELFF
>.|TRBV29-1|.|TRBJ1-4
TGCAGCGTTAGGGACTGGCTGAGTGAAAAACTGTTTTTT
CSVRDWLSEKLFF
>.|TRBV29-1|.|TRBJ1-1
TGCAGCTCCCTCACGGGGGCGGAGAACACTGAAGCTTTCTTT
CSSLTGAENTEAFF
>.|TRBV5-6|TRBD1|TRBJ1-4
TGTGCCAGCAGCTCCGGACAGGGCACTAATGAAAAACTGTTTTTT
CASSSGQGTNEKLFF
>.|TRBV5-4|.|TRBJ1-4
TGTGCCAGCAGCTTGCCAGGGCCTAATGAAAAACTGTTTTTT
CASSLPGPNEKLFF
>few|TRBV6-5|.|TRBJ2-5
TGTGCCAGCAAGCCCCCAGGGGGGATGGGAGAGACCCAGTACTTC
CASKPPGGMGETQYF
>few|TRBV19|TRBD2|TRBJ2-2
TGTGCCAGCACCGTTTCCGGGGGGGGCACCGGGGAGCTGTTTTTT
CASTVSGGGTGELFF
>once|TRBV6-5|.|TRBJ1-1
TGTGCCAGCATGCCTCCGGGCGTAAGGACTGAAGCTTTCTTT
CASMPPGVRTEAFF
>.|TRBV15|TRBD1|TRBJ1-2
TGTGCCACCAGCGGAGAGCCGACAGGGGAGGAGGGGAACTATGGCTACACCTTC
CATSGEPTGEEGNYGYTF
>.|TRBV7-6|TRBD1|TRBJ1-2
TGTGCCAGCAGCTCCTACTCGAGGGGGCGAGGCTACACCTTC
CASSSYSRGRGYTF
>.|TRBV27|.|TRBJ2-2
TGTGCCAGCAGTTTCGAGCGTGGGGCAGGCCCGAACACCGGGGAGCTGTTTTTT
CASSFERGAGPNTGELFF
>.|TRBV2|TRBD1|TRBJ2-5
TGTGCCAGCATGAACTGGGAAGGGGGCGGCTGGAAGACCCAGTACTTC
CASMNWEGGGWKTQYF
>.|TRBV10-2|.|TRBJ1-6
TGCGCCAGCGTTGGACGGGGAAATTCACCCCTCCACTTT
CASVGRGNSPLHF
>.|TRBV9|TRBD1|TRBJ1-4
TGTGCCAGCAGCGTGGGACAGGGGGGTCTTGATGAAAAACTGTTTTTT
CASSVGQGGLDEKLFF
>.|TRBV6-5|.|TRBJ1-3
TGTGCCAGCAGGACCAGGATCTCTGGAAACACCATATATTTT
CASRTRISGNTIYF
>.|TRBV10-3|TRBD1|TRBJ1-5
TGTGCCACATCCATTGACAGGGGCCCCCAGCATTTT
CATSIDRGPQHF
>.|TRBV5-1|TRBD1|TRBJ2-3
TGCGCCAGCAGCCCCAAGACAGGGGATGGTGATACGCAGTATTTT
CASSPKTGDGDTQYF
>.|TRBV5-1|TRBD2|TRBJ2-1
TGCGCCAGCAGCTTGGAAGTAGCGGGGGCCTACAATGAGCAGTTCTTC
CASSLEVAGAYNEQFF
>.|TRBV6-6|TRBD1|TRBJ1-5
TGTGCCAGCAGCCGGGACAGGGGTTATCAGCCCCAGCATTTT
CASSRDRGYQPQHF
>.|TRBV5-4|.|TRBJ2-7
TGTGCCAGCAGCGGAAAGGGGGGGACCTACGAGCAGTACTTC
CASSGKGGTYEQYF